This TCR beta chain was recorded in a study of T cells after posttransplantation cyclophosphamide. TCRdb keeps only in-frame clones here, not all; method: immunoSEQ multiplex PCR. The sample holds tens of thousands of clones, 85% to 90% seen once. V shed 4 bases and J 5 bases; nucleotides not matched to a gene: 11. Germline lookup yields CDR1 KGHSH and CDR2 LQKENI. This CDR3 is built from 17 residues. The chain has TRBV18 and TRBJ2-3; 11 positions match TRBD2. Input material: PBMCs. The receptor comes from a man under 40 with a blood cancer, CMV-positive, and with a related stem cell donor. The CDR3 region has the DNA TGTGCCAGCTCACTCCAAACTAGCGGGAGCGTCGTAGATACGCAGTATTTT. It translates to CASSLQTSGSVVDTQYF.